Each of the 8 T cell receptor beta chains below was sequenced from the same sample in a study of technical replicates of blood from a few donors. Produced via immunoSEQ multiplex PCR; TCRdb's table is partial and in-frame only. The sample lists about 85,000 clones; about 93% were seen once. What was sequenced was T cells isolated from PBMCs. The receptors come from a human donor in good health.

The J gene is TRBJ1-1, the V gene TRBV28; D is uncertain. The CDR3 has 16 amino acids. CDR1 is MDHEN and CDR2 is SYDVKM in the germline V gene. The germline V and J ends were trimmed by 3 bases and 0 bases, with 14 bases remaining between them. This CDR3 reads CASSLRQAPLNTEAFF. In DNA, the CDR3 is TGTGCCAGCAGTTTGCGCCAGGCCCCCTTGAACACTGAAGCTTTCTTT.

This sequence joins TRBV5-6 and TRBJ1-2; no firm D call. CDR3 length: 16 residues. Germline V gives CDR1 SGHDT, CDR2 YYEEEE. V lost 4 bases to trimming and J lost 5 bases, with 21 bases between them. CDR3 in amino acids: CASSSLYGVGIYGYTF. The CDR3 DNA sequence: TGTGCCAGCAGCAGTTTGTACGGGGTGGGGATTTATGGCTACACCTTC.

CDR3 DNA: TGCGCCAGCAGCTTGATACAGGGACGCGACTACGAGCAGTACTTC. Protein: CASSLIQGRDYEQYF. J is TRBJ2-7 and V is TRBV4-1; D is perhaps TRBD1 (6 bases). The germline V gene has CDR1 MGHRA and CDR2 YSYEKL. The CDR3 runs to 15 residues. V gave up 5 bases and J gave up 3 bases, with 17 bases separating them.

The chain combines TRBV5-5 with TRBJ2-1, with D perhaps TRBD1 (6 bases). CDR3 size: 14 residues. Germline loops: CDR1 SGHKS, CDR2 YYEKEE (reference sequence). V lost 1 base, J lost 5 bases, and 10 bases lay in between. The CDR3 loop is CASSLFRGHNEQFF. The CDR3 region has the DNA TGTGCCAGCAGCTTGTTCAGGGGACACAATGAGCAGTTCTTC. The full variable domain, completed using reference TRBV5-5 and TRBJ2-1, is DAGVTQSPTHLIKTRGQQVTLRCSPISGHKSVSWYQQVLGQGPQFIFQYYEKEERGRGNFPDRFSARQFPNYSSELNVNALLLGDSALYLCASSLFRGHNEQFFGPGTRLTVL.

J is TRBJ1-1 and V is TRBV2, with D perhaps matching TRBD1 (5 bases). CDR3 length: 13 amino acids. The V end lost 8 bases, the J end lost 1 base, and 11 bases lay between the germline ends. Germline values: CDR1 SNHLY, CDR2 FYNNEI. The CDR3 DNA reads TGTGCCAGCGGTGGGGGGGAGAACACTGAAGCTTTCTTT. It translates to CASGGGENTEAFF.

In this sample, this clone turned up once. The chain couples TRBV2 to TRBJ2-5, with D unresolved. Germline V gene sequence: CDR1 SNHLY, CDR2 FYNNEI. The CDR3 sequence is 13 residues long. V lost 4 bases and J lost 2, with 8 bases in between. The CDR3 loop reads CASSGNRQETQYF. CDR3 bases: TGTGCCAGCAGTGGTAACAGACAAGAGACCCAGTACTTC.

The chain recombines TRBV4-1 with TRBJ2-7; D might be TRBD2 (6 bases). The CDR3 length is 17 residues. Trimming cost V 4 bases and J 7 bases, with 26 bases left between them. Per the germline V gene, CDR1 is MGHRA and CDR2 is YSYEKL. CDR3 protein: CASSPGRYWDAGGEQYF. The CDR3 nucleotides read TGCGCCAGCAGCCCAGGCCGGTATTGGGACGCAGGAGGGGAGCAGTACTTC.

The chain uses TRBV27 and TRBJ2-5, with 7 bases aligning to TRBD2. CDR1 is MNHEY, CDR2 SMNVEV, per germline (reference sequence). With V trimmed by 6 bases and J by 3 bases, 13 bases remained unmatched. CDR3 size: 16 residues. The DNA for the CDR3 is TGTGCCAGCAGCCTCCTGCCCCTAGCGGCGAAAGAGACCCAGTACTTC. Translation: CASSLLPLAAKETQYF.